A selection of T cell receptor beta chains follows, all from one sample in a study of regulatory T cells in long-lasting Graves disease. One entry per CDR3 protein, called by TCRdb with MiXCR from the multiplex PCR reads. Of about 470,000 distinct CDR3 sequences listed, about 22% are singletons. The sequenced sample was peripheral blood mononuclear cells (PBMCs), obtained when the disease was refractory, from a patient treated with antithyroid drugs. Every receptor here comes from a female donor with Graves disease. The CDR3 runs from the conserved cysteine through the conserved F or W. A D gene is named only where the DNA matches it firmly. Rows give clone size only sometimes, using once, few, many, or a class for an expanded clone.

TRBJ1-3 TRBD1 TRBV6-1 - TGTGCCAGCAGTGGACAGGGGTTCACAAGTTCTGGAAACACCATATATTTT CASSGQGFTSSGNTIYF
TRBJ1-1 TRBD1 TRBV11-2 many TGTGCCAGCCACTACCAGGACAGGGCGGGTTTTGGGGACACTGAAGCTTTCTTT CASHYQDRAGFGDTEAFF
TRBJ1-4 TRBD1 TRBV5-1 few TGCGCCAGCTCCTCCGGGACAGGACTTGAAGTGGAACTGTTTTTT CASSSGTGLEVELFF
TRBJ2-7 - TRBV29-1 many TGCAGCGTTGGGGTCTCATCCGAGGCCTACGAGCAGTACTTC CSVGVSSEAYEQYF
TRBJ2-5 TRBD1 TRBV28 many TGTGCCAGCAGAGAGACAGGGGGAAGAGAGACCCAGTACTTC CASRETGGRETQYF
TRBJ2-7 - TRBV28 many TGTGCCAGCAGCACCTCCTCTACCGCAGACGAGCAGTACTTC CASSTSSTADEQYF
TRBJ1-4 - TRBV6-1 - TGTGCCAGCAGCCGTAAACCCACAGGGTATGGAGAAAAACTGTTTTTT CASSRKPTGYGEKLFF
TRBJ1-6 - TRBV24-1 - TGTGCCACCAGTGAGGGCCCAACTTCTAATTCACCCCTCCACTTT CATSEGPTSNSPLHF
TRBJ2-7 - TRBV2 many TGTGCCAGCGAAAGGGGGTCCTCCTACGAGCAGTACTTC CASERGSSYEQYF
TRBJ1-5 TRBD1 TRBV6-2/TRBV6-3 many TGTGCCAGCAGTTACCCCCCGACAGGGGGTAATCAGCCCCAGCATTTT CASSYPPTGGNQPQHF
TRBJ1-1 - TRBV6-1 many TGTGCCAGCAGTAGTGGACAGTTTCTCACTGAAGCTTTCTTT CASSSGQFLTEAFF
TRBJ2-2 - TRBV20-1 few TGCAGTGCTACTCACTCATCCGGGGAGCTGTTTTTT CSATHSSGELFF
TRBJ2-2 TRBD2 TRBV6-2/TRBV6-3 once TGTGCCACCCGGGGGACTAGCCGTGGTTGGAACACCGGGGAGCTGTTTTTT CATRGTSRGWNTGELFF
TRBJ1-5 - TRBV12-3/TRBV12-4 few TGTGCCAGCAGTTTAAATTTGGGCAATCAGCCCCAGCATTTT CASSLNLGNQPQHF
TRBJ1-6 - TRBV28 many TGTGCCAGCAGCCTCTTTAAGTCACCCCTCCACTTT CASSLFKSPLHF
TRBJ2-7 TRBD1 TRBV20-1 - TGCAGTGCTGACCCGGGACAGGGGGCTCGGGAGCAGTACTTC CSADPGQGAREQYF
TRBJ1-4 - TRBV9 few TGTGCCAGCAGCCGCGGGACGGATAATGAAAAACTGTTTTTT CASSRGTDNEKLFF
TRBJ1-5 - TRBV12-3/TRBV12-4 many TGTGCCAGCAGTTTCTCCAGCAATCAGCCCCAGCATTTT CASSFSSNQPQHF
TRBJ1-6 TRBD1 TRBV27 many TGTGCCAGCAGTTCGACAGGGGCTACACCCCTCCACTTT CASSSTGATPLHF
TRBJ1-2 - TRBV2 many TGTGCCAGCAGTGAAGACAGGGTGGGAGGCTACACCTTC CASSEDRVGGYTF
TRBJ2-5 - TRBV24-1 many TGTGCCACCAGTGATTTGCGCCAGCCTGGGACCCAGTACTTC CATSDLRQPGTQYF
TRBJ2-7 - TRBV19 few TGTGCCAGTAGTATTACGGTTCTCTACGAGCAGTACTTC CASSITVLYEQYF
TRBJ2-2 - TRBV7-2 - TGTGCCAGCAGCTTATCCGGAAGTAGGGTGACCGGGGAGCTGTTTTTT CASSLSGSRVTGELFF
TRBJ2-7 - TRBV2 - TGTGCCAGCAGCCGACAGACATTGGGGCAGTACTTC CASSRQTLGQYF
TRBJ1-3 - TRBV13 - TGTGCCAGCAGCACCGATAAAGAGTCTGGAAACACCATATATTTT CASSTDKESGNTIYF
TRBJ2-7 - TRBV29-1 few TGCAGCGTGGCGACGGTGGAGCAGTACTTC CSVATVEQYF
TRBJ1-3 - TRBV7-9 - TGTGCCAGCGGCGCGGCTGGAAACACCATATATTTT CASGAAGNTIYF
TRBJ2-5 - TRBV28 once TGTGCCAGTAGGCCAGGGGGGGTAGAGACCCAGTACTTC CASRPGGVETQYF
TRBJ2-2 TRBD2 TRBV19 many TGTGCCAGTAGTATGGTTAGCGGGACCGGGGAGCTGTTTTTT CASSMVSGTGELFF
TRBJ2-2 TRBD1 TRBV2 many TGTGCCAGCAGTGAAGGACAGGGTCCCACCGGGGAGCTGTTTTTT CASSEGQGPTGELFF
TRBJ1-5 - TRBV19 - TGTGCCAGTAGTATTATGGCGGGAATTGGAGGTCAGCCCCAGCATTTT CASSIMAGIGGQPQHF
TRBJ1-1 - TRBV7-9 - TGTGCCAGCGGTACAGGGTGGACTGAAGCTTTCTTT CASGTGWTEAFF
TRBJ1-5 - TRBV6-1 few TGTGCCAGCAGCCACGGGCGTGGACGGAATAGCAATCAGCCCCAGCATTTT CASSHGRGRNSNQPQHF